The 5 T cell receptor beta chains reported below all come from one sample, sequenced in a study of identical twins' blood T cells. MiXCR, applied by TCRdb to the 5' RACE reads, yields one record per CDR3 protein. The table shows 350,000 to 400,000 distinct CDR3 sequences, with roughly 28% occurring only once. Sequences were obtained from PBMCs. The receptors were gathered from a woman between 18 and 55 years old in good health.

This clonotype was found a few times. V gene TRBV5-1 combines with J gene TRBJ2-3; D possibly corresponds to TRBD1 (5 bases). Germline CDR1 SGHRS, CDR2 YFSETQ. The V end was cut by 0 bases, the J end by 4 bases, with 12 bases between. The CDR3 length is 15 residues. The CDR3 region is CASSLGQSDADTQYF. The CDR3 DNA reads as TGCGCCAGCAGCTTGGGACAGAGCGACGCAGATACGCAGTATTTT. The whole variable domain, remainder taken from reference TRBV5-1 and TRBJ2-3, is KAGVTQTPRYLIKTRGQQVTLSCSPISGHRSVSWYQQTPGQGLQFLFEYFSETQRNKGNFPGRFSGRQFSNSRSEMNVSTLELGDSALYLCASSLGQSDADTQYFGPGTRLTVL.

This chain joins TRBV28 and TRBJ2-1, with TRBD2 matching 9 bases. V shed 6 bases and J 9 bases; nucleotides not matched to a gene: 15. CDR1 MDHEN and CDR2 SYDVKM come from the germline V gene. The CDR3 has 16 amino acids. CDR3 region: CASRKALAGVFTEQFF. The CDR3 nucleotides are TGTGCCAGCAGAAAAGCCTTAGCGGGAGTATTTACTGAGCAGTTCTTC.

The count of this clonotype is one. A single base separates this from a much larger clone, so it may be a read error. The chain is built from TRBV3-1 and TRBJ1-5; the D gene is possibly TRBD1 (5 bases). Germline V CDR1 and CDR2: LGHDT, YNNKEL (reference sequence). The CDR3 is made up of 12 amino acids. The V and J ends lost 3 bases and 6 bases respectively, with 6 bases between them. The CDR3 nucleotides are TGTGCCAGCAGCCATCAGGGTCAGCCCCAGCATTTT. Residues: CASSHQGQPQHF.

In its sample, this clonotype was seen many times. Germline and junction disagree at one end, which may indicate a read error. The CDR3 DNA reads TGCGCCAGCAGCCGGACGACAACGGATGCTCCTTTAAACTTC. Its protein is CASSRTTTDAPLNF. The chain employs TRBV5-1 and TRBJ2-7, with D unclear. The V gene's germline CDR1 is SGHRS and CDR2 YFSETQ. This CDR3 is 14 amino acids long.

This clonotype was seen a handful of times. V and J are TRBV5-6 and TRBJ2-7; tentative D call: TRBD2 (6 bases). CDR1 and CDR2 (germline): SGHDT, YYEEEE. This CDR3 comprises 12 residues. The V gene lost 5 bases and the J gene lost 8 bases, with 14 bases spanning the gap. The CDR3 protein is CASSIGRGQQYF. The CDR3 DNA is TGTGCCAGCAGTATTGGGCGGGGTCAGCAGTACTTC. Full variable domain (rest looked up from reference TRBV5-6 and TRBJ2-7): DAGVTQSPTHLIKTRGQQVTLRCSPKSGHDTVSWYQQALGQGPQFIFQYYEEEERQRGNFPDRFSGHQFPNYSSELNVNALLLGDSALYLCASSIGRGQQYFGPGTRLTVT.